This T cell receptor (beta chain) appears in the sequencing data of a study of T cells after posttransplantation cyclophosphamide. V lost 2 bases, J lost 6 bases, and 12 bases stayed unmatched. Germline-derived CDR1 and CDR2 are KGHSH and LQKENI. The CDR3 length is 17 residues. This clone was detected a few times. Busulfan-fludarabine conditioning, marrow transplant, and cyclophosphamide on days +3 and +4 were administered. Generated by immunoSEQ multiplex PCR, the TCRdb table keeps only in-frame clones and is missing some. Seen here are roughly 4,600 clones, over 60% observed once, and the top ten hold under 35%.

This chain joins TRBV18 and TRBJ2-1, with 8 bases aligning to TRBD1. The specimen comprised PBMCs, sampled after allogeneic stem cell transplant with posttransplant cyclophosphamide. The sequence was collected from a male patient aged 40-50 years who received an allogeneic stem cell transplant from a related donor, was CMV-positive, and had acute and chronic GVHD. The T cells may come from the graft donor. DNA for the CDR3: TGTGCCAGCTCACCAACAGGACAGGGAGGTTTCGGCAATGAGCAGTTCTTC. Encoded protein: CASSPTGQGGFGNEQFF.